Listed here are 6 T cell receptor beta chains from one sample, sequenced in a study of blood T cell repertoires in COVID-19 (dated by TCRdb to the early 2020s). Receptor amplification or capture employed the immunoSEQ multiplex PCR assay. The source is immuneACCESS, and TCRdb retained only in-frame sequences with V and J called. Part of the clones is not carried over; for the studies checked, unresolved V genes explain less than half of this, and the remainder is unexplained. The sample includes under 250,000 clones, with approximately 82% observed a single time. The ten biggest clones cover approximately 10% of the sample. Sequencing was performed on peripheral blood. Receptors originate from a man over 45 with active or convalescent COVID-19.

In DNA, the CDR3 is TGCGCCAGCAGCCAAGTGGGGACAGGGAGTGAAAAACTGTTTTTT. This codes for CASSQVGTGSEKLFF. This chain joins TRBV4-1 and TRBJ1-4; TRBD1 aligns across 9 bases. Losses at the gene ends were 1 base for V and 7 bases for J; bases not matched to a gene: 4. The CDR3 contains 15 residues. The V gene's germline CDR1 is MGHRA and CDR2 YSYEKL.

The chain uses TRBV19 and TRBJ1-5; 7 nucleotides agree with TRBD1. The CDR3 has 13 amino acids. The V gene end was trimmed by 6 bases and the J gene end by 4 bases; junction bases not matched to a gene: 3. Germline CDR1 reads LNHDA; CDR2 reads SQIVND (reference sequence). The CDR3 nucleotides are TGTGCCAGTAGATCAGGGGGAAATCAGCCCCAGCATTTT. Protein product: CASRSGGNQPQHF.

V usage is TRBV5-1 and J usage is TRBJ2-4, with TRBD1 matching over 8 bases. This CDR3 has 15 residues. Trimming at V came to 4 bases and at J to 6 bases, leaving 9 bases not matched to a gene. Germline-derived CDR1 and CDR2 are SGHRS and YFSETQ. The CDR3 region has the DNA TGCGCCAGCAGCGCTGACCAGGGGGCACGAAACATTCAGTACTTC. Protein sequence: CASSADQGARNIQYF.

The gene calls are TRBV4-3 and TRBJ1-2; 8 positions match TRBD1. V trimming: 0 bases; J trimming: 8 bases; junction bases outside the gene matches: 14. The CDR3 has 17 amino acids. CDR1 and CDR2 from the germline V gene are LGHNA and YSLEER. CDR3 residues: CASSQEVGQGALGGYTF. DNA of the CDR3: TGCGCCAGCAGCCAAGAGGTCGGGCAGGGGGCTTTGGGGGGCTACACCTTC.

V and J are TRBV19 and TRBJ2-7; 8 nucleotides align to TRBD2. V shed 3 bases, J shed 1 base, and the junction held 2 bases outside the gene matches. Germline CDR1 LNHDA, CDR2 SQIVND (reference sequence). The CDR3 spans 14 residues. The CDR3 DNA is TGTGCCAGTAGTATCACTAGCGGTTCCTACGAGCAGTACTTC. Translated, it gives CASSITSGSYEQYF.

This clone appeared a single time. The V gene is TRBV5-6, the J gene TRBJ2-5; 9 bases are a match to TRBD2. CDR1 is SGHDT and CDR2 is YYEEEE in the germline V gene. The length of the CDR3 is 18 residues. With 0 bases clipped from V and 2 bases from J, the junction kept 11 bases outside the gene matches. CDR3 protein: CASSLATATSGYQETQYF. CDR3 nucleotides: TGTGCCAGCAGCTTGGCCACGGCGACTAGCGGATATCAAGAGACCCAGTACTTC.